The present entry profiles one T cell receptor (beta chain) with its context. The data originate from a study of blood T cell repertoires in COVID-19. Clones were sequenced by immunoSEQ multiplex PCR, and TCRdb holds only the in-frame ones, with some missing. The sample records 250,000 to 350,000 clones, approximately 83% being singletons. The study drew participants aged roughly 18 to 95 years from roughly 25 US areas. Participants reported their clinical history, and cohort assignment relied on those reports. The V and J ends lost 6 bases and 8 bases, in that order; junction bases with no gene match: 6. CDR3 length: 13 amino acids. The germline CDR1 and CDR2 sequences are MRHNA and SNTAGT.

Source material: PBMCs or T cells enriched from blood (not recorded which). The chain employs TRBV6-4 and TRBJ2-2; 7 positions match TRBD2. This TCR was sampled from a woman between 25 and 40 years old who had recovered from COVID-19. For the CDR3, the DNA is TGTGCCAGCAGCCCGACTAGCCAAGGGGAGCTGTTTTTT. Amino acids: CASSPTSQGELFF.